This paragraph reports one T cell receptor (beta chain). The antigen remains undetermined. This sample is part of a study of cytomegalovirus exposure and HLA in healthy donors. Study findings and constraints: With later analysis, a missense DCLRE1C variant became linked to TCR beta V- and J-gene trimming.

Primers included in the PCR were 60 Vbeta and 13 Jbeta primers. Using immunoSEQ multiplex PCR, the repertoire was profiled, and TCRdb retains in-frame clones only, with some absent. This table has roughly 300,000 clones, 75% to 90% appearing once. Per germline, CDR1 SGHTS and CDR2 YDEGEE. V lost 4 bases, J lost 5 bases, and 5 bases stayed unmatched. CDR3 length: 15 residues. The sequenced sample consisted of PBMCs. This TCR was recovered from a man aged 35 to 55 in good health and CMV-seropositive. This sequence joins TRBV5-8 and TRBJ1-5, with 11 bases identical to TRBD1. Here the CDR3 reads CASSLGTGGYQPQHF. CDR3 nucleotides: TGTGCCAGCAGCCTAGGGACAGGGGGTTATCAGCCCCAGCATTTT.